These T cell receptor beta chains were read from a single sample in a study of blood T cell repertoires in COVID-19. Clones were sequenced by immunoSEQ multiplex PCR, and TCRdb holds only the in-frame ones, with some missing. The profile shows 250,000 to 350,000 clones, roughly 90% of them singletons. The sample comprised peripheral blood. These receptors were taken from a man in his late teens or twenties who had recovered from COVID-19. Each CDR3 is given with its conserved first and last residue. The D gene is left open where the match is weak. Rows give clone size only sometimes, using once, few, many, or a class for an expanded clone.

v_call: TRBV5-4; clone_size: -; d_call: -; j_call: TRBJ1-4; cdr3_aa: CASTMGGAANEKLFF; cdr3_nt: TGTGCCAGCACCATGGGGGGGGCAGCTAATGAAAAACTGTTTTTT
v_call: TRBV6-1; clone_size: once; d_call: -; j_call: TRBJ1-6; cdr3_aa: CASSELGGSSYNSPLHF; cdr3_nt: TGTGCCAGCAGTGAATTAGGGGGTAGCTCCTATAATTCACCCCTCCACTTT
v_call: TRBV6-2/TRBV6-3; clone_size: -; d_call: -; j_call: TRBJ2-4; cdr3_aa: CASSYFRGAENIQYF; cdr3_nt: TGTGCCAGCAGTTATTTCAGGGGGGCTGAAAACATTCAGTACTTC
v_call: TRBV27; clone_size: -; d_call: -; j_call: TRBJ2-7; cdr3_aa: CASSPLTTGSIYEQYF; cdr3_nt: TGTGCCAGCAGTCCCCTGACTACCGGGAGTATTTACGAGCAGTACTTC
v_call: TRBV4-1; clone_size: -; d_call: -; j_call: TRBJ1-6; cdr3_aa: CASSQRIGADNSPLHF; cdr3_nt: TGCGCCAGCAGCCAAAGGATTGGGGCAGATAATTCACCCCTCCACTTT
v_call: TRBV5-6; clone_size: -; d_call: -; j_call: TRBJ1-2; cdr3_aa: CASSLGGLYGYTF; cdr3_nt: TGTGCCAGCAGCTTGGGGGGGCTCTATGGCTACACCTTC
v_call: TRBV5-1; clone_size: -; d_call: TRBD1; j_call: TRBJ1-2; cdr3_aa: CASSRPSNTGAGYGYTF; cdr3_nt: TGCGCCAGCAGCCGACCGTCAAACACAGGGGCGGGCTATGGCTACACCTTC
v_call: TRBV9; clone_size: once; d_call: TRBD2; j_call: TRBJ2-1; cdr3_aa: CASSSQIAGGSYNEQFF; cdr3_nt: TGTGCCAGCAGCTCCCAGATAGCGGGGGGCTCCTACAATGAGCAGTTCTTC
v_call: TRBV15; clone_size: -; d_call: -; j_call: TRBJ2-6; cdr3_aa: CATSSGDSTAGANVLTF; cdr3_nt: TGTGCCACCAGCAGCGGTGATTCGACAGCTGGGGCCAACGTCCTGACTTTC
v_call: TRBV18; clone_size: few; d_call: TRBD1; j_call: TRBJ2-7; cdr3_aa: CASSLTTGVSYEQYF; cdr3_nt: TGTGCCAGCTCACTTACGACAGGGGTGTCCTACGAGCAGTACTTC
v_call: TRBV10-3; clone_size: -; d_call: TRBD2; j_call: TRBJ2-3; cdr3_aa: CAIKNPGLAGGDTQYF; cdr3_nt: TGTGCCATCAAGAACCCTGGACTAGCGGGAGGAGATACGCAGTATTTT
v_call: TRBV4-1; clone_size: -; d_call: -; j_call: TRBJ1-6; cdr3_aa: CASSQEPGGHNSPLHF; cdr3_nt: TGCGCCAGCAGCCAAGAACCCGGGGGTCATAATTCACCCCTCCACTTT
v_call: TRBV2; clone_size: -; d_call: -; j_call: TRBJ1-2; cdr3_aa: CASHSTSYGYTF; cdr3_nt: TGTGCCAGCCATTCTACCTCGTATGGCTACACCTTC
v_call: TRBV5-6; clone_size: once; d_call: -; j_call: TRBJ2-7; cdr3_aa: CASTLASGEQYF; cdr3_nt: TGTGCCAGCACTCTAGCTTCCGGCGAGCAGTACTTC
v_call: TRBV6-5; clone_size: -; d_call: -; j_call: TRBJ1-3; cdr3_aa: CASSYLQPASGNTIYF; cdr3_nt: TGTGCCAGCAGTTACTTACAGCCGGCCTCTGGAAACACCATATATTTT
v_call: TRBV13; clone_size: -; d_call: -; j_call: TRBJ2-7; cdr3_aa: CASSLYSGSDYEQYF; cdr3_nt: TGTGCCAGCAGCTTATATTCGGGATCCGACTACGAGCAGTACTTC
v_call: TRBV9; clone_size: -; d_call: TRBD2; j_call: TRBJ2-1; cdr3_aa: CASSVGTSGSNEQFF; cdr3_nt: TGTGCCAGCAGCGTAGGGACTAGCGGGAGCAATGAGCAGTTCTTC
v_call: TRBV19; clone_size: -; d_call: TRBD2; j_call: TRBJ2-1; cdr3_aa: CASSIFFAGGSYNEQFF; cdr3_nt: TGTGCCAGTAGTATTTTTTTCGCGGGAGGTTCCTACAATGAGCAGTTCTTC
v_call: TRBV27; clone_size: -; d_call: TRBD2; j_call: TRBJ2-7; cdr3_aa: CASSFSGRLDEQYF; cdr3_nt: TGTGCCAGCAGTTTTAGCGGGAGGCTGGACGAGCAGTACTTC
v_call: TRBV6-5; clone_size: -; d_call: -; j_call: TRBJ1-1; cdr3_aa: CASSTTTANTEAFF; cdr3_nt: TGTGCCAGCAGTACCACGACAGCGAACACTGAAGCTTTCTTT
v_call: TRBV19; clone_size: -; d_call: -; j_call: TRBJ1-2; cdr3_aa: CASSSQFGDGSRYTF; cdr3_nt: TGTGCCAGTAGCTCCCAGTTTGGGGACGGGAGCCGCTACACCTTC
v_call: TRBV6-2/TRBV6-3; clone_size: -; d_call: -; j_call: TRBJ2-3; cdr3_aa: CASSYSSESTDTQYF; cdr3_nt: TGTGCCAGCAGTTACTCCAGCGAGAGCACAGATACGCAGTATTTT